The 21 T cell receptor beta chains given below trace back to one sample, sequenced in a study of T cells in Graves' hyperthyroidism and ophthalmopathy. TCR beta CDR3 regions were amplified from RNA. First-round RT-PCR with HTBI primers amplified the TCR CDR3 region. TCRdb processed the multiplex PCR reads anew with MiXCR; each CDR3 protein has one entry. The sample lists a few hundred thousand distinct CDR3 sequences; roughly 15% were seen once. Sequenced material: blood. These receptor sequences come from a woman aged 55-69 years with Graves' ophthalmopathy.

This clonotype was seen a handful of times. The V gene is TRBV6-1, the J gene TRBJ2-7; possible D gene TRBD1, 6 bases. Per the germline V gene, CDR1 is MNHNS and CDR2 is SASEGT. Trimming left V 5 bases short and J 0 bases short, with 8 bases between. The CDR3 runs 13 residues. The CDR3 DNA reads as TGTGCCAGCAGTAACAGGGACTCCTACGAGCAGTACTTC. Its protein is CASSNRDSYEQYF.

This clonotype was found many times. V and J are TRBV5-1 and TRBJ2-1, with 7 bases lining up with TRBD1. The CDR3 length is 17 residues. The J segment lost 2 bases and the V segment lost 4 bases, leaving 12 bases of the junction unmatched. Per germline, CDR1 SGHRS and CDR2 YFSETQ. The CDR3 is CASSRDSQLRTYNEQFF. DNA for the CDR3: TGCGCCAGCAGCCGGGACAGTCAGCTGAGGACCTACAATGAGCAGTTCTTC.

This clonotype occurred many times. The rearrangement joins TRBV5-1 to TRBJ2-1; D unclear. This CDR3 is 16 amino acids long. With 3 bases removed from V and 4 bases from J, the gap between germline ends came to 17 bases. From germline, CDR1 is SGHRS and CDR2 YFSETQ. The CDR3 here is CASSSASYSFYNEQFF. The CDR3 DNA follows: TGCGCCAGCAGCTCGGCCTCGTATTCCTTTTACAATGAGCAGTTCTTC.

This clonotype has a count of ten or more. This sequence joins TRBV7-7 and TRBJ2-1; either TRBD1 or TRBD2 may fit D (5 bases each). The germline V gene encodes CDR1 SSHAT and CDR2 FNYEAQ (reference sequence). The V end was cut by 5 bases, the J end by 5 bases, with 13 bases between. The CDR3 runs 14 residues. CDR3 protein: CASSPWDGHNEQFF. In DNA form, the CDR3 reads TGTGCCAGCAGCCCGTGGGACGGACACAATGAGCAGTTCTTC.

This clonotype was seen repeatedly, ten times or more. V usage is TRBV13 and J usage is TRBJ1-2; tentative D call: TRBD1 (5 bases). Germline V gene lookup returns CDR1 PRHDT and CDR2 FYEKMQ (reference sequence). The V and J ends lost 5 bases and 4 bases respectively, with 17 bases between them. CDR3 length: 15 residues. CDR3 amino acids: CASSTRQGVSYGYTF. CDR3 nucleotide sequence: TGTGCCAGCAGCACGAGGCAGGGAGTTAGCTATGGCTACACCTTC.

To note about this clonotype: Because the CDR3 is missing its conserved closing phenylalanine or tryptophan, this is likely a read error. The CDR3: CAWGTGQSSYEQYS. CDR3 bases: TGTGCCTGGGGGACTGGACAGAGCTCCTACGAGCAGTACTCC. The gene calls are TRBV30 and TRBJ2-7; possibly TRBD1 or TRBD2 for D (6 bases each). V lost 5 bases and J lost 0, with 14 bases in between. CDR1 is GTSNPN, CDR2 SVGIG, per germline (reference sequence). This CDR3 has 14 residues.

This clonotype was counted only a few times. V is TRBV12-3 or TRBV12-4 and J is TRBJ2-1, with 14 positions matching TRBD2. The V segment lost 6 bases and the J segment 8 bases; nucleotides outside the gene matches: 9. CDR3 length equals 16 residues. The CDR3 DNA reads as TGTGCCAGCAGGGCCCAGGGACTAGCGGGAGCGTATGAGCAGTTCTTC. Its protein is CASRAQGLAGAYEQFF.

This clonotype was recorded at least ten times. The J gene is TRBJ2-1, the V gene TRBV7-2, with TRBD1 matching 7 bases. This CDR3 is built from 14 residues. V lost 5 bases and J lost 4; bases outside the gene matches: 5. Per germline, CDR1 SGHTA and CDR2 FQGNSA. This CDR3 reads CASSPGQLYNEQFF. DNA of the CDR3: TGTGCCAGCAGCCCGGGACAGCTATACAATGAGCAGTTCTTC.

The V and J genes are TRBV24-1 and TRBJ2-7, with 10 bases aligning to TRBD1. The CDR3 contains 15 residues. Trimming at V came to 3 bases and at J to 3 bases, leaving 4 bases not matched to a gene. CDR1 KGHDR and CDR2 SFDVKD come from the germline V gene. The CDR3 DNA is TGTGCCACCAGTGATCCCGGGACAGGGGACTACGAGCAGTACTTC. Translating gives CATSDPGTGDYEQYF.

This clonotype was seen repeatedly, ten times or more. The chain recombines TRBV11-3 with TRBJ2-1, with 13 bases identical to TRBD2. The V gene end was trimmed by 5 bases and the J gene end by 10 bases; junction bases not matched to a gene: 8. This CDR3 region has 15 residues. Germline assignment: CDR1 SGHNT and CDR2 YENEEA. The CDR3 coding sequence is TGTGCCAGCAGCCTCGGACTAGCGGGAGCAGGGGAGCAGTTCTTC. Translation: CASSLGLAGAGEQFF.

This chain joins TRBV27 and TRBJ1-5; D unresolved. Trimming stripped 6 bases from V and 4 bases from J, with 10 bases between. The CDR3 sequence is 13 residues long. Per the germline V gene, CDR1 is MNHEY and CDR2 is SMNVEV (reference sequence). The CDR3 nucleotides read TGTGCCAGCAGGGTAGGTAGAAATCAGCCCCAGCATTTT. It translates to CASRVGRNQPQHF.

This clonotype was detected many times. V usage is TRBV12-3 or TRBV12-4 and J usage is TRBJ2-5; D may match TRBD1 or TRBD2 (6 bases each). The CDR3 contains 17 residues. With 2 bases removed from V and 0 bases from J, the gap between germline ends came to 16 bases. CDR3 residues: CASSLRFGGPNQETQYF. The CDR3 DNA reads TGTGCCAGCAGTTTAAGGTTTGGGGGGCCAAACCAAGAGACCCAGTACTTC.

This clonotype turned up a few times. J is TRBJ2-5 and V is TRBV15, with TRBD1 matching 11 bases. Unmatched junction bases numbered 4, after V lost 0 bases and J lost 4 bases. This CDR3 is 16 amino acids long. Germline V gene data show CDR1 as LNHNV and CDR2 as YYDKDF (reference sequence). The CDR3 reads CATSRDGTGGLETQYF. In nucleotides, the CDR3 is TGTGCCACCAGCAGAGATGGGACAGGGGGTTTAGAGACCCAGTACTTC.

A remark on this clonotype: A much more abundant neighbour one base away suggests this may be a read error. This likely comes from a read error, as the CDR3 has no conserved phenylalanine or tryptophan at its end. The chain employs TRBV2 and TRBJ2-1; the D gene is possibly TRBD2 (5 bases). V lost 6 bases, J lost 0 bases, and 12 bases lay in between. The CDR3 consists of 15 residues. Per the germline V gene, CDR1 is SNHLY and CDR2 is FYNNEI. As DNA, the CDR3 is TGTGCCAGCAGCCTAGCAGTAAGCTCCTACAATGAGCAGTTCCTC. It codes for CASSLAVSSYNEQFL.

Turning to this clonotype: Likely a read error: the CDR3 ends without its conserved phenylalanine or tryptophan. This CDR3 reads CSVEGSTGQRSTDTQYS. The CDR3 region has the DNA TGCAGCGTTGAGGGCTCCACAGGGCAGAGGAGCACAGATACGCAGTATTCT. V and J are TRBV29-1 and TRBJ2-3; perhaps TRBD1 as D (6 bases). With 3 bases removed from V and 0 bases from J, the gap between germline ends came to 19 bases. The germline V gene has CDR1 SQVTM and CDR2 ANQGSEA. The CDR3 runs to 17 residues.

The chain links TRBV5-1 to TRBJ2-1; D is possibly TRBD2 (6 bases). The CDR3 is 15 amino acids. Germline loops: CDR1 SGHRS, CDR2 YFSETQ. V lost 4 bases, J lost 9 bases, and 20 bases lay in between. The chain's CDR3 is CASSRHATSIVEQFF. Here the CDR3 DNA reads TGCGCCAGCAGCCGCCACGCTACTAGCATAGTTGAGCAGTTCTTC.

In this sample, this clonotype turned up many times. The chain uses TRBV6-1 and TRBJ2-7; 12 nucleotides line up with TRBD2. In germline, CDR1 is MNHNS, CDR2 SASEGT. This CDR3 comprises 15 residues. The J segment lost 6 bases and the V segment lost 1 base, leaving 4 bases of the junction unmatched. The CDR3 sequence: CASSEGRLAGAEQYF. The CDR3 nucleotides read TGTGCCAGCAGTGAAGGAAGACTAGCGGGAGCCGAGCAGTACTTC.

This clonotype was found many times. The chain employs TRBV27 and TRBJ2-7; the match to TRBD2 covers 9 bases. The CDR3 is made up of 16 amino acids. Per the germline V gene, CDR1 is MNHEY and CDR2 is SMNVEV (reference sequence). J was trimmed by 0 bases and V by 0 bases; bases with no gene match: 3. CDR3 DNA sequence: TGTGCCAGCAGTTTATCGCGGGGGGGTACCTCCTACGAGCAGTACTTC. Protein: CASSLSRGGTSYEQYF.

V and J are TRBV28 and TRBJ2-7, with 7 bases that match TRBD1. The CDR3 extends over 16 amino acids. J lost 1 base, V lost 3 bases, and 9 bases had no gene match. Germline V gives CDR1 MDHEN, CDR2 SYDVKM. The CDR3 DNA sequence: TGTGCCAGCAGTTTCCTTGGGGGACAGATATCCTACGAGCAGTACTTC. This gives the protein CASSFLGGQISYEQYF.

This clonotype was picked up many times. This CDR3 is CASGGSSTDTQYF. The CDR3, as DNA: TGTGCCAGCGGGGGATCTAGCACAGATACGCAGTATTTT. This rearrangement joins TRBV5-4 to TRBJ2-3; D assignment may be TRBD1 or TRBD2 (5 bases each). The CDR3 totals 13 residues. Germline assignment: CDR1 SGHNT and CDR2 YYREEE (reference sequence). The V and J ends lost 7 bases and 0 bases respectively, with 9 bases between them.

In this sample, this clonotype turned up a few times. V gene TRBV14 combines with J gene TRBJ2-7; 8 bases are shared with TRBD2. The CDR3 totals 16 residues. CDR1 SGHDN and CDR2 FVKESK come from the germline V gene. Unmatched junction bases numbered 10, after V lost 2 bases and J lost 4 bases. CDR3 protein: CASSQISGGLTYEQYF. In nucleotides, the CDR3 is TGTGCCAGCAGCCAAATTTCGGGAGGGCTTACTTACGAGCAGTACTTC.